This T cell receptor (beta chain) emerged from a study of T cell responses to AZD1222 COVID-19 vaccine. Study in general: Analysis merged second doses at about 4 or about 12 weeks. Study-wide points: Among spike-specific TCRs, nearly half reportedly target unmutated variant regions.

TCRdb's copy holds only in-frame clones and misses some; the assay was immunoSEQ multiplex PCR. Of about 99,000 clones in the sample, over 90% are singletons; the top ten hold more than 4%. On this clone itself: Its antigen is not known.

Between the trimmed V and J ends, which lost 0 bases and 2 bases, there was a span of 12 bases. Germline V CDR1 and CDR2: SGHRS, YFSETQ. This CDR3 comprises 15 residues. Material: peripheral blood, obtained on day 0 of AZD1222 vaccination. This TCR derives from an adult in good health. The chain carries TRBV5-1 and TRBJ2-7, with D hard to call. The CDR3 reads CASSLAETYTYEQYF. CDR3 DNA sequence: TGCGCCAGCAGCTTGGCAGAGACGTATACCTACGAGCAGTACTTC.